These 8 T cell receptor beta chains originate from one sample sequenced in a study of graft-versus-host responses after intestinal transplantation (dated by TCRdb to the early 2020s). The library was obtained by the immunoSEQ multiplex PCR assay. Drawn from immuneACCESS, this table holds only the in-frame rearrangements with V and J called that TCRdb kept. Clones are partly lost; checked studies trace under half to an unresolved V gene and leave the rest unexplained. The table for this sample lists almost 4,000 clones; roughly 85% of them were counted only once. Together, the top ten hold around 4.9% of the sample. Intraepithelial and lamina propria lymphocytes were isolated from graft specimens using dithiothreitol, EDTA incubations and collagenase D digestion. This specimen was ileum tissue, taken 650 to 670 days after intestinal transplant. The receptors come from a human patient who received an intestinal transplant, so some T cells may come from the graft donor.

The chain has TRBV9 and TRBJ2-7; possibly TRBD1 or TRBD2 for D (6 bases each). The V end was cut by 0 bases, the J end by 1 base, with 11 bases between. The CDR3 is 15 amino acids. Germline V gene lookup returns CDR1 SGDLS and CDR2 YYNGEE. The CDR3 is CASSVAGGLSYEQYF. DNA of the CDR3: TGTGCCAGCAGCGTAGCCGGGGGCCTTTCCTACGAGCAGTACTTC.

This chain joins TRBV11-2 and TRBJ2-1; maybe TRBD2 (7 bases). The germline V gene encodes CDR1 SGHAT and CDR2 FQNNGV. V was cut by 0 bases and J by 10 bases, with 13 bases left in between. The CDR3 is 14 residues long. DNA for the CDR3: TGTGCCAGCAGCTTAGAGGGGGGGCCCACAGAGCAGTTCTTC. Translated: CASSLEGGPTEQFF.

The J gene is TRBJ2-3, the V gene TRBV2; 10 bases fit TRBD1. The CDR3 length is 16 residues. The V gene's germline CDR1 is SNHLY and CDR2 FYNNEI. After removal of 6 bases from V and 2 bases from J, the junction contained 8 bases not matched to a gene. In DNA, the CDR3 is TGTGCCAGCAGCGGGACAGGGGTTCGGACCACAGATACGCAGTATTTT. It specifies CASSGTGVRTTDTQYF.

The chain joins TRBV5-1 to TRBJ2-5; 15 nucleotides agree with TRBD2. The trim removed 4 bases at V and 5 bases at J, leaving 9 bases unmatched. This CDR3 comprises 17 residues. Germline CDR1 and CDR2: SGHRS and YFSETQ. The CDR3 DNA follows: TGCGCCAGCAGCACGGGACTAGCGGGAGGTCTGCCGGAGACCCAGTACTTC. As protein: CASSTGLAGGLPETQYF. The whole variable domain, filled in from reference TRBV5-1 and TRBJ2-5, reads KAGVTQTPRYLIKTRGQQVTLSCSPISGHRSVSWYQQTPGQGLQFLFEYFSETQRNKGNFPGRFSGRQFSNSRSEMNVSTLELGDSALYLCASSTGLAGGLPETQYFGPGTRLLVL.

The V and J genes are TRBV10-2 and TRBJ2-5; possible D gene TRBD1, 6 bases. The V gene lost 8 bases and the J gene lost 5 bases, with 24 bases spanning the gap. Germline V gives CDR1 WSHSY, CDR2 SAAADI. The CDR3 sequence is 16 residues long. CDR3 nucleotide sequence: TGCGCCAGCGGAACTACTAGGACAGCGCCACAGGAGACCCAGTACTTC. Its protein product is CASGTTRTAPQETQYF.

The V call is TRBV10-2, the J call TRBJ2-5, with D possibly being TRBD1 (5 bases). The DNA end is more similar to TRBJ2-7, so the J call may be wrong. The CDR3 has 14 residues. Per germline, CDR1 WSHSY and CDR2 SAAADI. The CDR3 region is CASSANIRGYEQYF. CDR3 nucleotides: TGCGCCAGCAGTGCTAACATTAGGGGCTACGAGCAGTACTTC.

The V call is TRBV7-9, the J call TRBJ2-3, with D perhaps matching TRBD2 (5 bases). The CDR3 contains 18 residues. Looked up from germline, CDR1 is SEHNR and CDR2 is FQNEAQ (reference sequence). Trimming took 7 bases from V and 2 from J, leaving 25 bases between them. CDR3 loop: CASTSPEASGSLTDTQYF. CDR3 coding DNA: TGTGCCAGCACCTCTCCTGAGGCCAGCGGCAGCCTCACAGATACGCAGTATTTT.

The chain joins TRBV19 to TRBJ2-1, with 9 bases identical to TRBD2. The CDR3 length is 16 residues. The germline CDR1 and CDR2 sequences are LNHDA and SQIVND (reference sequence). The junction had 8 bases not matched to a gene; V was cut back by 3 bases and J by 5 bases. CDR3 DNA: TGTGCCAGTAGTATCCAGCGGGGGGCGGGCCACAATGAGCAGTTCTTC. Translation: CASSIQRGAGHNEQFF.